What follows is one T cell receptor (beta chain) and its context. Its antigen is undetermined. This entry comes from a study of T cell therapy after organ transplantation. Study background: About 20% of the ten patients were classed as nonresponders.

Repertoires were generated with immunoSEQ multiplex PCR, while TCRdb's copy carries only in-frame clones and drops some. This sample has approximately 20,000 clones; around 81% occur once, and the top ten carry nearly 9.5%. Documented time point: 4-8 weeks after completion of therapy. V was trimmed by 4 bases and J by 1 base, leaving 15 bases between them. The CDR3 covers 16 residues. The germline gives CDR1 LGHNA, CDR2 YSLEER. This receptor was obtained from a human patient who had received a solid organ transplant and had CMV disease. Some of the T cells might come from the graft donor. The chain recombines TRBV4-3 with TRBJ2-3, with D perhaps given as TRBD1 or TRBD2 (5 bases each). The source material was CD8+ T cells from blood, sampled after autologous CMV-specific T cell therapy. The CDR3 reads CASSPGPSVGTDTQYF. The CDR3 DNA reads TGCGCCAGCAGCCCGGGGCCATCCGTGGGCACAGATACGCAGTATTTT.